A selection of T cell receptor beta chains follows, all from one sample in a study of cytomegalovirus exposure and HLA in healthy donors. Libraries were prepared by immunoSEQ multiplex PCR; TCRdb keeps only in-frame clonotypes and omits some of them. Of roughly 100,000 clones listed, more than 60% are singletons. Sample: PBMCs. All receptors derive from a woman aged 45-65 years in good health and CMV-seropositive. The CDR3 runs from the conserved cysteine through the conserved F or W. The D gene is left open where the match is weak. Size values are once, few and many counts, or a class for expanded clones, and some rows have none.

NA	TRBV30	TRBD1	TRBJ1-5	CAWSTGQGVNQPQHF	TGTGCCTGGAGTACCGGACAGGGGGTAAATCAGCCCCAGCATTTT
NA	TRBV29-1	NA	TRBJ2-5	CSVENPLTYQETQYF	TGCAGCGTTGAAAACCCCCTAACCTACCAAGAGACCCAGTACTTC
NA	TRBV5-1	NA	TRBJ2-1	CASSLASFAGLDEQFF	TGCGCCAGCAGCTTGGCGTCTTTTGCAGGGTTGGATGAGCAGTTCTTC
NA	TRBV7-8	NA	TRBJ1-2	CTSSLRGAGGYTF	TGTACCAGCAGCTTACGAGGGGCGGGAGGCTACACCTTC
NA	TRBV28	TRBD2	TRBJ2-1	CASSYGTSGYNEQFF	TGTGCCAGCAGCTACGGGACTAGCGGATACAATGAGCAGTTCTTC
NA	TRBV5-6	TRBD1	TRBJ2-7	CASSLVGTGDNEQYF	TGTGCCAGCAGCTTGGTGGGGACAGGGGACAACGAGCAGTACTTC
NA	TRBV28	NA	TRBJ1-2	CASSTDSTYGYTF	TGTGCCAGCAGCACCGACAGCACGTATGGCTACACCTTC
NA	TRBV28	NA	TRBJ1-1	CASSLYSSNTEAFF	TGTGCCAGCAGTTTGTACAGCTCGAACACTGAAGCTTTCTTT
NA	TRBV30	TRBD2	TRBJ2-2	CACPGGGANTGELFF	TGTGCCTGCCCTGGCGGGGGAGCGAACACCGGGGAGCTGTTTTTT
NA	TRBV29-1	NA	TRBJ1-5	CSVGSSNQPQHF	TGCAGCGTTGGTAGCAGCAATCAGCCCCAGCATTTT
NA	TRBV7-9	NA	TRBJ1-1	CASSSDRREIHTEAFF	TGTGCCAGCAGCTCAGATCGCCGGGAAATACACACTGAAGCTTTCTTT
NA	TRBV7-8	NA	TRBJ1-2	CASSSREGPRTF	TGTGCCAGCAGCTCCCGGGAGGGTCCAAGGACCTTC
NA	TRBV7-9	NA	TRBJ1-2	CSSSFTYGYTF	TGTTCCAGCAGCTTTACTTATGGCTACACCTTC
NA	TRBV28	TRBD1	TRBJ1-1	CASTLYTPGQRIANTEAFF	TGTGCCAGCACCTTATATACTCCGGGACAGAGAATAGCGAACACTGAAGCTTTCTTT
NA	TRBV12-1	NA	TRBJ1-5	CASSLPGTRSSSNQPQHF	TGTGCCAGCAGCCTCCCCGGGACAAGGAGTTCTAGCAATCAGCCCCAGCATTTT
NA	TRBV7-9	NA	TRBJ1-3	CSSSLGRGNTIYF	TGTTCCAGCAGCTTGGGGAGGGGAAACACCATATATTTT
NA	TRBV30	NA	TRBJ1-5	CAWSSGGNQPQHF	TGTGCCTGGAGTTCCGGGGGAAATCAGCCCCAGCATTTT
medium-sized	TRBV19	TRBD2	TRBJ2-5	CASSIGLAGMETQYF	TGTGCCAGTAGTATTGGACTAGCGGGGATGGAGACCCAGTACTTC
few	TRBV14	NA	TRBJ2-1	CASSHPAGLGLDEQFF	TGTGCCAGCAGCCATCCCGCGGGCCTAGGGTTGGATGAGCAGTTCTTC
NA	TRBV19	NA	TRBJ2-1	CASSLLISGEQFF	TGTGCCAGTAGCCTGCTGATTAGCGGCGAGCAGTTCTTC
once	TRBV7-2	TRBD1	TRBJ2-7	CASSTDRAAHEQYF	TGTGCCAGCAGCACGGACAGGGCAGCCCACGAGCAGTACTTC
NA	TRBV2	TRBD2	TRBJ2-2	CASSLAGGTSGELFF	TGTGCCAGCAGTCTAGCGGGGGGTACTTCCGGGGAGCTGTTTTTT